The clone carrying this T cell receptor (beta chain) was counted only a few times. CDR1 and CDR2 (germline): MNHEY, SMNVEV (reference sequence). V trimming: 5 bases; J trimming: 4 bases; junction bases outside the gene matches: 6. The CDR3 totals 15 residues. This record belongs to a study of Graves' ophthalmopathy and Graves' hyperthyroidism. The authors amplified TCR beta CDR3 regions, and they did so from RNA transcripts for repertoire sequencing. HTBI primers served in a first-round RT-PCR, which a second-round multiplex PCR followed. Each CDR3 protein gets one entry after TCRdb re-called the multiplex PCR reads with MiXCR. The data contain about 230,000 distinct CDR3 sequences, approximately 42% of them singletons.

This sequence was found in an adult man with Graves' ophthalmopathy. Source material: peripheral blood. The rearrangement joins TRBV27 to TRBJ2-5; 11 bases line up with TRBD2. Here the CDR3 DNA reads TGTGCCAGCAGTCAGCTCCTAGCGGGAGGAGAGACCCAGTACTTC. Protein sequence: CASSQLLAGGETQYF.